A single sample is the source of the 8 T cell receptor beta chains below, sequenced in a study of blood T cell repertoires in COVID-19 (TCRdb year 2020). Libraries were constructed by the immunoSEQ multiplex PCR assay. Held by TCRdb, this immuneACCESS table contains in-frame sequences only and omits some clones. Under half of the omission traces to an unresolved V gene where checked; the cause of the rest is unknown. This sample lists around 200,000 clones; 84% were detected once. Of the sample, about 15% is held by the ten largest clones. The sequenced material came from peripheral blood. These receptor sequences come from a man aged 25-40 years with active or convalescent COVID-19.

This clone was counted a single time. The identical CDR3 is also encoded by other nucleotide sequences in the sample. This sequence joins TRBV28 and TRBJ1-5; no reliable D call. V was pared by 3 bases and J by 0 bases, with 3 bases between. Looked up from germline, CDR1 is MDHEN and CDR2 is SYDVKM. There are 13 residues in the CDR3. The CDR3: CASSFNSNQPQHF. The CDR3 DNA sequence: TGTGCCAGCAGTTTCAATAGCAATCAGCCCCAGCATTTT.

The CDR3 sequence is CASSLPGANYGYTF. CDR3 DNA sequence: TGCGCCAGCAGCCTGCCCGGGGCTAACTATGGCTACACCTTC. The rearrangement links TRBV5-1 to TRBJ1-2; no clear D. This CDR3 has 14 residues. The V and J ends lost 4 bases and 0 bases respectively, with 10 bases between them. Germline V gives CDR1 SGHRS, CDR2 YFSETQ.

This rearrangement joins TRBV5-5 to TRBJ2-7, with D tentatively TRBD2 (5 bases). CDR1 is SGHKS and CDR2 is YYEKEE in the germline V gene (reference sequence). The CDR3 loop spans 15 amino acids. Trimming removed 6 bases at V and 2 bases at J, with 18 bases between. CDR3: CASTGNGVTPYEQYV. The CDR3, as DNA: TGTGCCAGCACTGGTAACGGGGTTACTCCCTACGAGCAGTACGTC.

V and J are TRBV7-9 and TRBJ1-3; D is perhaps TRBD1 (5 bases). V lost 8 bases to trimming and J lost 0 bases, with 11 bases between them. CDR1 and CDR2 from the germline V gene are SEHNR and FQNEAQ (reference sequence). The CDR3 is 14 residues long. The CDR3 nucleotides are TGTGCCAGCGCGTTGGGGCTCTCTGGAAACACCATATATTTT. It yields the protein CASALGLSGNTIYF.

The chain combines TRBV11-2 with TRBJ2-5, with D possibly matching TRBD2 (6 bases). V lost 6 bases and J 0 bases, leaving 11 bases between the germline ends. The germline V gene has CDR1 SGHAT and CDR2 FQNNGV. This CDR3 contains 14 residues. The CDR3 DNA sequence: TGTGCCAGCAGGGTAGCGGCTTACCAAGAGACCCAGTACTTC. Protein product: CASRVAAYQETQYF.

The V call is TRBV18, the J call TRBJ2-3; TRBD1 matches at 9 bases. J lost 4 bases, V lost 6 bases, and 8 bases had no gene match. The CDR3 loop spans 15 amino acids. Germline values: CDR1 KGHSH, CDR2 LQKENI. CDR3 protein: CASSSRDRAPDTQYF. CDR3 DNA sequence: TGTGCCAGCTCTTCCCGGGACAGGGCCCCAGATACGCAGTATTTT.

J is TRBJ2-7 and V is TRBV4-2; possibly TRBD1 for D (5 bases). The CDR3 is made up of 15 amino acids. Between the trimmed V and J ends, which lost 0 bases and 5 bases, there was a span of 14 bases. Per the germline V gene, CDR1 is LGHNA and CDR2 is YNFKEQ. Written as DNA, the CDR3 is TGTGCCAGCAGCCAAGATGGGCAGGGTGGCAACGAGCAGTACGTC. It is translated as CASSQDGQGGNEQYV.

The chain recombines TRBV11-2 with TRBJ2-7; the D gene is possibly TRBD2 (5 bases). The CDR3 has 18 residues. CDR1 is SGHAT, CDR2 FQNNGV, per germline. V shed 4 bases and J shed 4 bases, with 26 bases lying between them. CDR3 sequence (DNA): TGTGCCAGCAGCTCCATCCGGGGAGTAATCTTCCGGCTATACGAGCAGTACTTC. It codes for CASSSIRGVIFRLYEQYF.